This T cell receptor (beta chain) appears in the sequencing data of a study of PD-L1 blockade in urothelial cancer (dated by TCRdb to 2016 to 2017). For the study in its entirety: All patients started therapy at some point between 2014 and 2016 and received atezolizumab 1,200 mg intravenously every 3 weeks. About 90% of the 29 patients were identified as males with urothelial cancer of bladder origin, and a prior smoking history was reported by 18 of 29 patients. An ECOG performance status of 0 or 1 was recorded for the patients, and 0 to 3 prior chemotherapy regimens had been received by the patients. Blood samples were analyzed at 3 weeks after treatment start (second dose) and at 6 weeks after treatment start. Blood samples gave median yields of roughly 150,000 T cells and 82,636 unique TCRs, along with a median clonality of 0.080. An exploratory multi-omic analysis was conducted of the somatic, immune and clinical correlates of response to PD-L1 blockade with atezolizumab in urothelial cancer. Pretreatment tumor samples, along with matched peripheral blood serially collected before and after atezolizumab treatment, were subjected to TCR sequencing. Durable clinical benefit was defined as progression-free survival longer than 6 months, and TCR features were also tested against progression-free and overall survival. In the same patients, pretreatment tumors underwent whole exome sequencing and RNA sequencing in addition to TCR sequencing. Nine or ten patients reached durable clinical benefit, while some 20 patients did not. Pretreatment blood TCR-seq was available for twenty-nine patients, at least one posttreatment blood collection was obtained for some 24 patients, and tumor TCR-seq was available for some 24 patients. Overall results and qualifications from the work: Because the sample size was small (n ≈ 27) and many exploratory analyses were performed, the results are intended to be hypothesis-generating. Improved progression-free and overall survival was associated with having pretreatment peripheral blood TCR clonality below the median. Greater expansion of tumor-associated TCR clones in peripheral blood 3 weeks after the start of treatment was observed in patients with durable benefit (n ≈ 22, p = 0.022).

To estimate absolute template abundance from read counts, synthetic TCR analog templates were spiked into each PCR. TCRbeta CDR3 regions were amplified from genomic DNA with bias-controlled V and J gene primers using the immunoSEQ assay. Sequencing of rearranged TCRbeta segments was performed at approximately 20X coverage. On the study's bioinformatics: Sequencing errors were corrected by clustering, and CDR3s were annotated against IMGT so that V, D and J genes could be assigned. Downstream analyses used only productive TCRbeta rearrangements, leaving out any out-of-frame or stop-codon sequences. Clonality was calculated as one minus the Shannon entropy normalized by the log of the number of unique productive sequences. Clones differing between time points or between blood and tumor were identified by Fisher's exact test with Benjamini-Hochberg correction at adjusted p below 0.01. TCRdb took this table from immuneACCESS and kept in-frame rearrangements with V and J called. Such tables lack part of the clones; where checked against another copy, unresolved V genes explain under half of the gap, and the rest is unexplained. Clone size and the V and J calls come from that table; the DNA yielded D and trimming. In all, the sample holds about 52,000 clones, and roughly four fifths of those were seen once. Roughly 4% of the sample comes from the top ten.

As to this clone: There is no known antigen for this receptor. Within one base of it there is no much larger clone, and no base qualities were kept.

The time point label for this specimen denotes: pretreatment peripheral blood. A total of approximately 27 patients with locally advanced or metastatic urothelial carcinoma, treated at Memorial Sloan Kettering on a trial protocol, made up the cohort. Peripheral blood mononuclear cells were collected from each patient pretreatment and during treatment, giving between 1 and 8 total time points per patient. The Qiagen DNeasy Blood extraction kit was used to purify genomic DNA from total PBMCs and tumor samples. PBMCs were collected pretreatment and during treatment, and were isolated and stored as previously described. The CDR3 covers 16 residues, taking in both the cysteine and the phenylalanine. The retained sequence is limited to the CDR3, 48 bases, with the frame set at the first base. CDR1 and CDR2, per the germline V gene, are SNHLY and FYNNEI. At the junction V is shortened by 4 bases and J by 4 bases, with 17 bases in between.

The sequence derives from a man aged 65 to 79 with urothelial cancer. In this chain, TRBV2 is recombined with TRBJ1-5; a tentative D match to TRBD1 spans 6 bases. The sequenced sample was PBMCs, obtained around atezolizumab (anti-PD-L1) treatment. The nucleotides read TGTGCCAGCAGTGGCGAACAGGGCTGGGGGAATCAGCCCCAGCATTTT. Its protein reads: CASSGEQGWGNQPQHF.